Each of the 11 T cell receptor beta chains below was sequenced from the same sample in a study of T cell responses to AZD1222 COVID-19 vaccine. Assay used: immunoSEQ multiplex PCR; TCRdb lists only in-frame clones, some missing. The sample yields 66,000 or so clones, roughly nine tenths seen once. Specimen: peripheral blood, collected on day 0 of AZD1222 vaccination. The receptors shown here come from an adult in good health.

V usage is TRBV6-6 and J usage is TRBJ1-5; D gene ambiguous. The CDR3 is made up of 12 amino acids. Germline lookup yields CDR1 MNHNY and CDR2 SVGAGI (reference sequence). Trimming took off 10 bases at V and 7 bases at J, with 14 bases between the two ends. The CDR3 DNA sequence: TGTGCCATATCGGCTCCCTGGCAGCCCCAGCATTTT. This translates into CAISAPWQPQHF.

The chain couples TRBV7-9 to TRBJ2-2, with TRBD2 identical over 10 bases. Unmatched junction bases numbered 9, after V lost 1 base and J lost 4 bases. CDR3 length: 18 amino acids. Germline CDR1 reads SEHNR; CDR2 reads FQNEAQ (reference sequence). The CDR3 sequence is CASSLDAPSGGSTGELFF. CDR3 bases: TGTGCCAGCAGCTTAGATGCGCCTAGCGGGGGATCCACCGGGGAGCTGTTTTTT.

V is TRBV4-2 and J is TRBJ1-2; 12 bases fit TRBD1. Germline assignment: CDR1 LGHNA and CDR2 YNFKEQ. This CDR3 is 17 amino acids long. V was clipped by 0 bases and J by 8 bases; unmatched bases: 10. The CDR3, as DNA: TGTGCCAGCAGCCAAGATAGGGGGACAGGGGGCCGTGCAGGCTACACCTTC. Protein product: CASSQDRGTGGRAGYTF.

CDR3 sequence (DNA): TGCAGCGTTGAGGGCAGCCACCAAGAGACCCAGTACTTC. It translates to CSVEGSHQETQYF. The chain has TRBV29-1 and TRBJ2-5; no definite D call. V was shortened by 3 bases and J by 0 bases, with 8 bases between the two germline ends. CDR1 and CDR2 from the germline V gene are SQVTM and ANQGSEA. This CDR3 has 13 residues. Full variable domain (outside the CDR3, taken from reference TRBV29-1 and TRBJ2-5): SAVISQKPSRDICQRGTSLTIQCQVDSQVTMMFWYRQQPGQSLTLIATANQGSEATYESGFVIDKFPISRPNLTFSTLTVSNMSPEDSSIYLCSVEGSHQETQYFGPGTRLLVL.

The chain employs TRBV18 and TRBJ2-5; no firm D call. With 0 bases removed from V and 5 bases from J, the gap between germline ends came to 4 bases. The CDR3 loop spans 12 amino acids. Germline CDR1 is KGHSH and CDR2 is LQKENI. CDR3 sequence: CASSPPEETQYF. In nucleotides, the CDR3 is TGTGCCAGCTCACCACCGGAGGAGACCCAGTACTTC.

The rearrangement uses TRBV30 and TRBJ1-4; TRBD1 matches at 7 bases. Germline assignment: CDR1 GTSNPN and CDR2 SVGIG (reference sequence). This CDR3 spans 14 amino acids. V shed 5 bases and J 6 bases; nucleotides not matched to a gene: 9. CDR3 protein: CAWCTGVGDEKLFF. DNA for the CDR3: TGTGCCTGGTGCACAGGGGTAGGGGATGAAAAACTGTTTTTT.

The CDR3 coding sequence is TGTGCCAGCAGCTCCCCCGGGAGGGCCACTGAAGCTTTCTTT. It yields the protein CASSSPGRATEAFF. The chain employs TRBV7-9 and TRBJ1-1; D unresolved. V lost 4 bases and J lost 4, with 13 bases in between. CDR3 size: 14 residues. CDR1 and CDR2 (germline): SEHNR, FQNEAQ (reference sequence).

Concerning this clone itself: The likely explanation is a read error, given a far larger clone one base away. The rearrangement links TRBV11-2 to TRBJ2-7; no clear D. Germline loops: CDR1 SGHAT, CDR2 FQNNGV. There are 13 residues in the CDR3. Trimming took off 1 base at V and 1 base at J, with 5 bases between the two ends. CDR3 protein: CASSLGVSYEQYF. The CDR3 nucleotides are TGTGCCAGCAGCTTAGGGGTTTCCTACGAGCAGTACTTC.

This sequence joins TRBV7-9 and TRBJ2-1; no definite D call. Germline V gene lookup returns CDR1 SEHNR and CDR2 FQNEAQ (reference sequence). The CDR3 has 12 residues. The V and J ends lost 3 bases and 8 bases respectively, with 8 bases between them. Here the CDR3 reads CASSFTVYEQFF. In DNA, the CDR3 is TGTGCCAGCAGCTTTACAGTGTATGAGCAGTTCTTC. Filled out from reference TRBV7-9 and TRBJ2-1, the complete variable domain reads DTGVSQNPRHKITKRGQNVTFRCDPISEHNRLYWYRQTLGQGPEFLTYFQNEAQLEKSRLLSDRFSAERPKGSFSTLEIQRTEQGDSAMYLCASSFTVYEQFFGPGTRLTVL.

The J gene is TRBJ2-1, the V gene TRBV11-1; no firm D call. The CDR3 covers 16 residues. Germline CDR1 and CDR2: SGHAT and FQDESV (reference sequence). V lost 0 bases and J lost 1, with 10 bases in between. CDR3 coding DNA: TGTGCCAGCAGCTTAGCGCTAGGCCCTTCCTACAATGAGCAGTTCTTC. The encoded protein is CASSLALGPSYNEQFF.

The chain couples TRBV19 to TRBJ2-7, with no clear D. V gave up 5 bases and J gave up 5 bases, with 16 bases separating them. The germline CDR1 and CDR2 sequences are LNHDA and SQIVND (reference sequence). The CDR3 contains 14 residues. CDR3 DNA: TGTGCCAGTAGTTCGTGGAGTAACGAGGACGAGCAGTACTTC. It specifies CASSSWSNEDEQYF. Full variable domain (missing parts from reference TRBV19 and TRBJ2-7): DGGITQSPKYLFRKEGQNVTLSCEQNLNHDAMYWYRQDPGQGLRLIYYSQIVNDFQKGDIAEGYSVSREKKESFPLTVTSAQKNPTAFYLCASSSWSNEDEQYFGPGTRLTVT.